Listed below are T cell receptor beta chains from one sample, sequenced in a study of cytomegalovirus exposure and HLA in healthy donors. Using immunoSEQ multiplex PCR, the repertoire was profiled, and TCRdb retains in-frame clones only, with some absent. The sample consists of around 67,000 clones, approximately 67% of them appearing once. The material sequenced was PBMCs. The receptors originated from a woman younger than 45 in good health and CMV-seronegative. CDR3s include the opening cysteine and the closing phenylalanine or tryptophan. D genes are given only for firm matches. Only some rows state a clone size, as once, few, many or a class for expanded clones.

CASSRGGSTDTQYF,TGTGCCAGCAGTCGCGGGGGTAGCACAGATACGCAGTATTTT,TRBD2,TRBJ2-3,-,TRBV28
CASSYLPLTGGSEKLFF,TGTGCCAGCAGTTATCTACCCCTTACAGGGGGCAGTGAAAAGCTGTTTTTT,TRBD1,TRBJ1-4,-,TRBV2
CASSLSLYEQYF,TGTGCCAGCAGCTTATCCCTGTACGAGCAGTACTTC,-,TRBJ2-7,-,TRBV7-8
CASSKRGGQETQYF,TGTGCCAGCAGCAAGAGGGGGGGCCAAGAGACCCAGTACTTC,-,TRBJ2-5,-,TRBV7-8
CASSHAENTEAFF,TGCGCCAGCAGCCATGCAGAGAACACTGAAGCTTTCTTT,-,TRBJ1-1,few,TRBV4-3
CASSLGDRTRPDEQYF,TGTGCCAGCAGCTTAGGGGACAGAACCCGACCAGACGAGCAGTACTTC,TRBD1,TRBJ2-7,-,TRBV7-2
CASSSTHIRGRISRNTIYF,TGTGCCAGCAGTTCAACTCATATCAGGGGACGAATTAGTCGAAACACCATATATTTT,-,TRBJ1-3,-,TRBV28
CASSLDRGAGNTEAFF,TGCGCCAGCAGCTTGGATCGGGGAGCCGGGAACACTGAAGCTTTCTTT,-,TRBJ1-1,-,TRBV5-1
CASLKQGADYGYTF,TGTGCCAGCCTAAAACAGGGAGCGGACTATGGCTACACCTTC,-,TRBJ1-2,-,TRBV5-4
CASSTGDRRPTKGYF,TGTGCCAGCAGCACCGGGGACAGGAGACCTACGAAAGGGTACTTC,TRBD1,TRBJ2-7,-,TRBV7-2
CASSITGTRGGVDEQYF,TGCGCCAGCAGCATAACCGGGACTAGAGGAGGGGTTGACGAGCAGTACTTC,TRBD2,TRBJ2-7,-,TRBV5-1
CASSPHKWGAPNGYTF,TGTGCCAGCAGCCCGCACAAGTGGGGCGCCCCAAATGGCTACACCTTC,-,TRBJ1-2,once,TRBV11-2
CASSSEGGNTDTQYF,TGCGCCAGCAGCTCAGAGGGGGGGAACACAGATACGCAGTATTTT,-,TRBJ2-3,-,TRBV5-1
CASSRVNRATNEKLFF,TGCGCCAGCAGCCGAGTGAACCGGGCAACTAATGAAAAACTGTTTTTT,-,TRBJ1-4,-,TRBV4-3
CASSTGAFF,TGTGCCAGCAGCACCGGGGCTTTCTTT,-,TRBJ1-1,-,TRBV7-2
CASRPDRGFVEKLFF,TGTGCCAGCAGGCCGGACAGGGGATTCGTCGAAAAACTGTTTTTT,TRBD1,TRBJ1-4,-,TRBV7-9
CASSQLFGTQNYGYTF,TGCGCCAGCAGCCAATTATTCGGGACACAGAACTATGGCTACACCTTC,-,TRBJ1-2,few,TRBV4-3
CASSKGAPGLQETQYF,TGTGCCAGCAGCAAAGGGGCCCCGGGACTGCAAGAGACCCAGTACTTC,-,TRBJ2-5,once,TRBV21-1
CASSEVRPQGTDTQYF,TGTGCCAGCAGTGAAGTAAGGCCCCAGGGCACAGATACGCAGTATTTT,-,TRBJ2-3,-,TRBV2
CASSSLGTGGREQYF,TGTGCCAGCAGTTCCTTGGGGACAGGGGGGCGCGAGCAGTACTTC,TRBD1,TRBJ2-7,few,TRBV28
CASSLGQGGGETQYF,TGCGCCAGCAGCTTGGGACAGGGCGGAGGGGAGACCCAGTACTTC,-,TRBJ2-5,-,TRBV5-1
CASSPLYARYGYTF,TGTGCCAGCAGCCCCCTCTACGCGCGGTATGGCTACACCTTC,-,TRBJ1-2,-,TRBV14
CASSEAAGPSYGYTF,TGTGCCAGCAGTGAAGCTGCAGGGCCCTCCTATGGCTACACCTTC,-,TRBJ1-2,-,TRBV6-1
CASSPLGISYEQYF,TGTGCCAGTAGCCCCTTGGGCATATCCTACGAGCAGTACTTC,-,TRBJ2-7,-,TRBV19
CASSQELAGGHEQYF,TGTGCCAGCAGCCAAGAACTAGCGGGGGGCCACGAGCAGTACTTC,TRBD2,TRBJ2-7,-,TRBV4-2
CASSLVRGNEQYF,TGTGCCAGCAGCTTGGTCAGGGGGAACGAGCAGTACTTC,TRBD1,TRBJ2-7,-,TRBV5-6
CASSVEGQGDQEQYF,TGTGCCAGCAGCGTAGAGGGACAGGGGGATCAGGAGCAGTACTTC,TRBD1,TRBJ2-7,-,TRBV9
CASSVALPGTSGSDTQYF,TGTGCCAGCAGCGTAGCTCTTCCCGGGACTAGCGGATCAGATACGCAGTATTTT,TRBD2,TRBJ2-3,-,TRBV9
CASSVADRARGYTF,TGTGCCAGCAGCGTAGCGGACAGGGCCAGGGGCTACACCTTC,TRBD1,TRBJ1-2,-,TRBV9
CASSQDWDRDQPQHF,TGCGCCAGCAGCCAAGATTGGGACAGGGATCAGCCCCAGCATTTT,TRBD1,TRBJ1-5,few,TRBV4-3
CSAKNRFSIYF,TGCAGTGCTAAGAACAGGTTCTCCATATATTTT,-,TRBJ1-3,once,TRBV20-1
CASRTGMGGAFF,TGTGCCAGCAGGACAGGGATGGGGGGAGCTTTCTTT,TRBD1,TRBJ1-1,medium-sized,TRBV2
CANPQGLFLPSTNEKLFF,TGCGCCAACCCACAGGGTCTCTTCCTCCCTTCAACTAATGAAAAACTGTTTTTT,-,TRBJ1-4,few,TRBV23-1
CASTEGSLSYEQYF,TGTGCCAGCACTGAGGGCAGCCTCTCCTACGAGCAGTACTTC,-,TRBJ2-7,-,TRBV2
CASADRYQAFF,TGTGCCAGCGCTGACAGGTATCAAGCTTTCTTT,-,TRBJ1-1,few,TRBV6-5
CASSPGQGPDQPQHF,TGTGCCAGCAGCCCCGGACAGGGTCCTGATCAGCCCCAGCATTTT,TRBD1,TRBJ1-5,-,TRBV11-3
CASSLFAGVNTDTQYF,TGCGCCAGCAGCTTGTTTGCGGGGGTGAACACAGATACGCAGTATTTT,TRBD2,TRBJ2-3,-,TRBV5-1
CASSLTVTSTDTQYF,TGTGCCAGCAGCTTGACTGTAACTAGCACAGATACGCAGTATTTT,-,TRBJ2-3,-,TRBV5-6
CASSPTRGNTEAFF,TGTGCCAGCAGCCCCACAAGGGGTAACACTGAAGCTTTCTTT,-,TRBJ1-1,-,TRBV6-5
CASSKGGGGQGFYGYTF,TGTGCCAGTAGTAAGGGCGGCGGCGGACAGGGATTCTATGGCTACACCTTC,TRBD1,TRBJ1-2,few,TRBV19
CASSAGTGKGYTEAFF,TGTGCCAGCAGTGCCGGGACAGGGAAGGGGTACACTGAAGCTTTCTTT,TRBD1,TRBJ1-1,few,TRBV6-1
CASSSKGQGASPLHF,TGTGCCAGCAGCTCAAAGGGACAGGGAGCCTCACCCCTCCACTTT,TRBD1,TRBJ1-6,few,TRBV5-6
CASSLGGGLTNEQFF,TGCGCCAGCAGCTTGGGCGGGGGGCTAACCAATGAGCAGTTCTTC,TRBD2,TRBJ2-1,-,TRBV5-1
CASSPGDRGTMLSYEQYF,TGTGCCAGCAGCCCAGGGGACAGGGGGACCATGCTCTCCTACGAGCAGTACTTC,TRBD1,TRBJ2-7,-,TRBV7-6
CASSPITGASYNEQFF,TGCGCCAGCAGCCCCATTACAGGGGCTTCCTACAATGAGCAGTTCTTC,TRBD1,TRBJ2-1,-,TRBV5-1
CASSSHGGAGETQYF,TGTGCCAGCAGCTCTCACGGGGGGGCGGGAGAGACCCAGTACTTC,TRBD2,TRBJ2-5,-,TRBV7-2
CASSEGRQGASNTEAFF,TGTGCCAGCAGTGAAGGGCGGCAGGGGGCCTCTAACACTGAAGCTTTCTTT,TRBD1,TRBJ1-1,-,TRBV2
CASSIDSDFGGTDTQYF,TGTGCCAGTAGTATAGATTCAGACTTCGGGGGCACAGATACGCAGTATTTT,-,TRBJ2-3,-,TRBV19
CASSLNRGGTGELFF,TGTGCCAGCAGTCTAAACAGGGGGGGCACCGGGGAGCTGTTTTTT,-,TRBJ2-2,-,TRBV7-6
CASSLRRQGGDYEQYF,TGTGCCAGCAGCTTGCGGAGACAGGGCGGCGACTACGAGCAGTACTTC,TRBD1,TRBJ2-7,-,TRBV5-6
CSASLETQYF,TGCAGTGCTAGTCTAGAGACCCAGTACTTC,-,TRBJ2-5,-,TRBV20-1
CASSVAGEGYEQYF,TGTGCCAGCAGCGTAGCCGGGGAGGGGTACGAGCAGTACTTC,TRBD2,TRBJ2-7,-,TRBV9
CASSPGQGNVGYTF,TGTGCCAGCAGCCCCGGACAGGGCAACGTCGGCTACACCTTC,TRBD1,TRBJ1-2,-,TRBV7-6
CASSIPSPGQAGNEQFF,TGTGCCAGTAGTATCCCCTCCCCGGGACAGGCGGGAAATGAGCAGTTCTTC,TRBD1,TRBJ2-1,-,TRBV19
CAPTLQVCYEQYF,TGTGCCCCCACGTTACAGGTTTGCTACGAGCAGTACTTC,-,TRBJ2-7,-,TRBV28
CAWSVPRDPNEQFF,TGTGCCTGGAGTGTACCGCGGGACCCCAATGAGCAGTTCTTC,-,TRBJ2-1,-,TRBV30
CASSLGGIRTDTQYF,TGTGCCAGCAGCTTGGGGGGTATTCGCACAGATACGCAGTATTTT,-,TRBJ2-3,-,TRBV11-3
CASSLHRSIAEAFF,TGTGCCAGCAGCTTACACAGGAGTATCGCTGAAGCTTTCTTT,-,TRBJ1-1,-,TRBV7-9
CASASSPGQGRSPLHF,TGTGCCAGCGCCTCATCCCCGGGACAGGGGAGATCACCCCTCCACTTT,-,TRBJ1-6,few,TRBV21-1
CASSSGLAGPGNEQFF,TGTGCCAGCAGCTCGGGACTAGCGGGTCCCGGGAATGAGCAGTTCTTC,TRBD2,TRBJ2-1,-,TRBV7-3